This T cell receptor (beta chain) was retrieved from a study of beta chain features in type 1 diabetes. Findings and caveats of the study: Patients with Type 1 diabetes showed moderately but significantly shorter TCRB CDR3s in all four CD4+ subsets. A cDNA-based sequencing approach could over-represent cells with high TCR expression.

Sequencing targeted expressed TCRB transcripts, as all isolated RNA had been reverse transcribed. Measured with immunoSEQ multiplex PCR; TCRdb has only the in-frame clones, and not every one. The profile shows approximately 340,000 clones, less than 15% of them singletons. All of the sorted populations showed purity greater than 95%. This clone was seen a handful of times. Its specificity is not known. This sample includes further DNA sequences coding for the same CDR3. This clonotype originated in a woman in her late teens or twenties in good health. Source material: naive CD4+ T cells from blood.

The CDR3 here is CAWSVAGPDTQYF. The CDR3 DNA follows: TGTGCCTGGAGTGTAGCAGGGCCAGATACGCAGTATTTT. The chain couples TRBV30 to TRBJ2-3; D might be TRBD1 (5 bases). Trimming shortened V by 0 bases and J by 4 bases, and 8 bases separated the two germline ends. The CDR3 runs 13 residues. CDR1 is GTSNPN, CDR2 SVGIG, per germline (reference sequence).